This TCR beta chain was recovered during a study of cytomegalovirus exposure and HLA in healthy donors. The germline V gene encodes CDR1 SGHVS and CDR2 FQNEAQ. Between the trimmed V and J ends, which lost 1 base and 2 bases, there was a span of 15 bases. The CDR3 consists of 16 residues. The protocol was immunoSEQ multiplex PCR, while the TCRdb copy is restricted to in-frame clones and leaves out a portion. The sample carries some 290,000 clones, roughly 86% recorded once. Sequenced material: PBMCs. The receptor was isolated from a man aged 25 to 40 in good health and CMV-seronegative. This sequence joins TRBV7-8 and TRBJ2-7; D unclear. The CDR3 DNA follows: TGTGCCAGCAGCTTAGAGTTTGGGTCAGGCCCCTACGAGCAGTACTTC. Translating gives CASSLEFGSGPYEQYF.